A single sample gave rise to the 28 T cell receptor beta chains below, sequenced in a study of identical twins. One entry per CDR3 protein, called by TCRdb with MiXCR from the 5' RACE reads. The sample holds a few hundred thousand distinct CDR3 sequences, 6.5% to 9.5% seen once. The same data also went into a second study, on yellow fever vaccine responses in identical twins.

Sequencing input: CD8+ T cells sorted from blood. These receptors were obtained from a woman between 18 and 30 years old in good health.

The V and J genes are TRBV29-1 and TRBJ1-2, with unresolved D. CDR3 length equals 14 residues. Germline CDR1 and CDR2: SQVTM and ANQGSEA. Trimming shortened V by 1 base and J by 2 bases, and 11 bases separated the two germline ends. The CDR3 DNA sequence: TGCAGCGTTGAAGGTGCCGGGTCCAACTATGGCTACACCTTC. Translating it yields CSVEGAGSNYGYTF.

There are many counts of this clonotype. V usage is TRBV5-1 and J usage is TRBJ2-1; D possibly corresponds to TRBD2 (8 bases). Deletions cut 3 bases from V and 5 bases from J, with 18 bases between. Germline CDR1 is SGHRS and CDR2 is YFSETQ. The CDR3 has 16 residues. CDR3 sequence reads: CASSSGGTRMDNEQFF. DNA of the CDR3: TGCGCCAGCAGCTCAGGGGGGACTAGAATGGACAATGAGCAGTTCTTC.

This clonotype has only a few counts. The chain uses TRBV7-6 and TRBJ2-1; 11 bases agree with TRBD2. Germline CDR1 and CDR2: SGHVS and FNYEAQ. There are 18 residues in the CDR3. After removal of 0 bases from V and 7 bases from J, the junction contained 11 bases not matched to a gene. DNA of the CDR3: TGTGCCAGCAGCTTAGCGCAAGGGACTAGCGGTACTCGGAATGAGCAGTTCTTC. This gives the protein CASSLAQGTSGTRNEQFF.

This clonotype was recorded many times. The chain employs TRBV28 and TRBJ1-1; D remains unclear. The CDR3 covers 17 residues. Germline V gives CDR1 MDHEN, CDR2 SYDVKM. The V end was cut by 3 bases, the J end by 0 bases, with 17 bases between. DNA for the CDR3: TGTGCCAGCAGTTTTGAGGGAGTTACCGAACTGAACACTGAAGCTTTCTTT. The encoded protein is CASSFEGVTELNTEAFF.

This chain joins TRBV7-2 and TRBJ2-5, with TRBD1 identical over 7 bases. CDR1 is SGHTA, CDR2 FQGNSA, per germline. CDR3 length: 15 residues. V lost 6 bases to trimming and J lost 2 bases; unmatched junction nucleotides: 9. In nucleotides, the CDR3 is TGTGCCAGCAGGAAGACAGGGCCCCAACAAGAGACCCAGTACTTC. This codes for CASRKTGPQQETQYF.

V and J are TRBV10-3 and TRBJ2-3; 11 nucleotides agree with TRBD2. V gave up 6 bases and J gave up 2 bases; unmatched junction bases: 13. The germline gives CDR1 ENHRY, CDR2 SYGVKD. The CDR3 runs to 18 residues. CDR3 sequence reads: CAIRSTSGGGTDTDTQYF. The CDR3 DNA sequence: TGTGCCATCAGGAGCACTAGCGGGGGAGGTACTGACACAGATACGCAGTATTTT.

This clonotype was seen only a few times. The genes are TRBV7-3 and TRBJ2-1, with 9 bases that match TRBD2. The CDR3 is made up of 17 amino acids. V shed 5 bases, J shed 3 bases, and the junction held 11 bases outside the gene matches. Germline V lookup: CDR1 SGHTA, CDR2 FQGTGA. The CDR3 coding sequence is TGTGCCAGCAGCGAAGGGTCGGCGGGGGGGTACTACAATGAGCAGTTCTTC. It codes for CASSEGSAGGYYNEQFF.

This chain connects TRBV20-1 to TRBJ1-2; 7 bases line up with TRBD1. This CDR3 has 13 residues. Germline V gives CDR1 DFQATT, CDR2 SNEGSKA (reference sequence). J was trimmed by 8 bases and V by 5 bases; bases with no gene match: 11. The CDR3 sequence: CSAPRDRDFGYTF. In DNA, the CDR3 is TGCAGTGCTCCCCGGGACAGAGATTTCGGCTACACCTTC.

This clonotype came up many times. J is TRBJ2-7 and V is TRBV28; the D gene is possibly TRBD2 (5 bases). Germline V gene sequence: CDR1 MDHEN, CDR2 SYDVKM. There are 14 residues in the CDR3. The V and J ends lost 7 bases and 0 bases respectively, with 13 bases between them. In DNA form, the CDR3 reads TGTGCCAGCACCCGGGAAATAGGCTCCTACGAGCAGTACTTC. This sequence encodes CASTREIGSYEQYF. Combining the CDR3 with reference TRBV28 and TRBJ2-7 gives the whole variable domain DVKVTQSSRYLVKRTGEKVFLECVQDMDHENMFWYRQDPGLGLRLIYFSYDVKMKEKGDIPEGYSVSREKKERFSLILESASTNQTSMYLCASTREIGSYEQYFGPGTRLTVT.

This clonotype has at least ten counts. The chain has TRBV20-1 and TRBJ2-1, with D perhaps TRBD2 (6 bases). The CDR3 covers 15 residues. Trimming stripped 0 bases from V and 5 bases from J, with 14 bases between. Germline CDR1 and CDR2: DFQATT and SNEGSKA (reference sequence). The CDR3 region has the DNA TGCAGTGCTAGAGATCTGGCGGGGCCTAACAATGAGCAGTTCTTC. Translating gives CSARDLAGPNNEQFF.

This chain links TRBV20-1 with TRBJ2-7, with TRBD2 matching over 10 bases. Germline CDR1 and CDR2: DFQATT and SNEGSKA (reference sequence). The CDR3 length is 13 residues. The junction had 3 bases not matched to a gene; V was cut back by 2 bases and J by 5 bases. CDR3 protein: CSARKLAGDEQYF. The CDR3, as DNA: TGCAGTGCTAGAAAGCTAGCGGGAGACGAGCAGTACTTC.

This clonotype was observed at least ten times. The chain is built from TRBV4-3 and TRBJ2-5, with 7 bases that match TRBD2. V shed 0 bases, J shed 4 bases, and the junction held 8 bases outside the gene matches. There are 16 residues in the CDR3. Germline V lookup: CDR1 LGHNA, CDR2 YSLEER. CDR3 nucleotides: TGCGCCAGCAGCCAAGATCGGGGAGGGACGGCAGAGACCCAGTACTTC. Translation: CASSQDRGGTAETQYF.

The chain combines TRBV30 with TRBJ2-5; D possibly corresponds to TRBD2 (5 bases). Germline CDR1 and CDR2: GTSNPN and SVGIG (reference sequence). There are 13 residues in the CDR3. V lost 1 base and J lost 7, with 13 bases in between. The CDR3 spells CAWSDPEARTQYF. The DNA of the CDR3 is TGTGCCTGGAGTGACCCGGAGGCGCGGACCCAGTACTTC.

The chain uses TRBV2 and TRBJ2-3; 12 bases map to TRBD2. The junction had 17 bases not matched to a gene; V was cut back by 11 bases and J by 2 bases. This CDR3 has 18 amino acids. Germline V gene lookup returns CDR1 SNHLY and CDR2 FYNNEI. CDR3 in DNA: TGTGCCTGCGGCAGCCCTTACCCTAGCGGGGGGGACACAGATACGCAGTATTTT. Translation gives CACGSPYPSGGDTDTQYF.

This clonotype has a count of ten or more. The chain carries TRBV7-9 and TRBJ1-4; unclear D gene. The CDR3 contains 12 residues. Germline CDR1 reads SEHNR; CDR2 reads FQNEAQ (reference sequence). The germline V and J ends were trimmed by 0 bases and 8 bases, with 4 bases remaining between them. The CDR3 DNA is TGTGCCAGCAGCTTAGCCCCAGAAAAACTGTTTTTT. Protein product: CASSLAPEKLFF.

This clonotype showed up many times. The chain employs TRBV4-2 and TRBJ2-7; D may be TRBD1 (6 bases). The V gene lost 0 bases and the J gene lost 0 bases, with 9 bases spanning the gap. CDR1 is LGHNA, CDR2 YNFKEQ, per germline. The length of the CDR3 is 15 residues. The CDR3 here is CASSQEQGTSYEQYF. DNA for the CDR3: TGTGCCAGCAGCCAAGAACAGGGAACCTCCTACGAGCAGTACTTC.

This clonotype occurred many times. The chain uses TRBV12-3 or TRBV12-4 and TRBJ1-1; weak D call: TRBD1 (5 bases). V was clipped by 6 bases and J by 1 base, with 12 bases between them. The CDR3 spans 14 residues. The chain's CDR3 is CASRDTTGNTEAFF. As DNA, the CDR3 is TGTGCCAGCAGGGACACTACAGGGAACACTGAAGCTTTCTTT.

This clonotype appeared many times. The V call is TRBV29-1, the J call TRBJ2-5; 7 bases map to TRBD1. CDR1 and CDR2 (germline): SQVTM, ANQGSEA. This CDR3 region has 13 residues. The junction had 8 bases not matched to a gene; V was cut back by 7 bases and J by 3 bases. The CDR3, as DNA: TGCAGCGCTACTTTAGGGGGCGAAGAGACCCAGTACTTC. It is translated as CSATLGGEETQYF.

The chain carries TRBV30 and TRBJ2-3, with D possibly TRBD2 on 6 matching bases. V lost 1 base and J 0 bases, leaving 8 bases between the germline ends. CDR1 and CDR2 from the germline V gene are GTSNPN and SVGIG (reference sequence). CDR3 length: 14 residues. This CDR3 is CAWSGGGSTDTQYF. CDR3 DNA: TGTGCCTGGAGTGGGGGAGGAAGCACAGATACGCAGTATTTT.

The chain combines TRBV24-1 with TRBJ2-1; the D gene is possibly TRBD2 (6 bases). Trimming cost V 7 bases and J 2 bases, with 14 bases left between them. CDR3 length equals 15 residues. Germline CDR1 is KGHDR and CDR2 is SFDVKD. The CDR3 sequence: CATRARESPYNEQFF. The CDR3 coding sequence is TGTGCCACCAGAGCTCGGGAGTCGCCCTACAATGAGCAGTTCTTC.

This clonotype showed up just a few times. This chain connects TRBV29-1 to TRBJ2-7, with 9 positions matching TRBD1. This CDR3 comprises 13 residues. Germline CDR1 reads SQVTM; CDR2 reads ANQGSEA. The junction had 6 bases not matched to a gene; V was cut back by 4 bases and J by 5 bases. The CDR3 is CSVVTTGGHEQYF. The CDR3 coding sequence is TGCAGCGTTGTGACCACAGGGGGCCACGAGCAGTACTTC.

This clonotype was observed at least ten times. The chain has TRBV9 and TRBJ2-1; no firm D call. The V end was cut by 2 bases, the J end by 8 bases, with 5 bases between. The CDR3 is 11 residues long. CDR1 and CDR2 from the germline V gene are SGDLS and YYNGEE. CDR3 amino acids: CASSVSYEQFF. The CDR3 DNA is TGTGCCAGCAGCGTCTCCTATGAGCAGTTCTTC.

This clonotype was seen ten or more times. The CDR3 loop is CATSDRTSGSYNEQFF. The CDR3 DNA reads TGTGCCACCAGTGACCGCACTAGCGGGTCCTACAATGAGCAGTTCTTC. This chain joins TRBV24-1 and TRBJ2-1; 9 nucleotides line up with TRBD2. Germline CDR1 KGHDR, CDR2 SFDVKD. With 4 bases clipped from V and 1 base from J, the junction kept 4 bases outside the gene matches. The CDR3 length is 16 residues.

This clonotype occurred a few times. The chain has TRBV5-1 and TRBJ2-2, with 8 bases aligning to TRBD2. The CDR3 covers 14 residues. V shed 9 bases, J shed 3 bases, and the junction held 7 bases outside the gene matches. CDR1 and CDR2 (germline): SGHRS, YFSETQ. This CDR3 reads CATTGGADTGELFF. CDR3 nucleotides: TGCGCCACCACGGGGGGGGCCGACACCGGGGAGCTGTTTTTT.

This clonotype has a handful of counts. The rearrangement joins TRBV5-5 to TRBJ2-1; 10 bases are shared with TRBD1. Germline V gene lookup returns CDR1 SGHKS and CDR2 YYEKEE (reference sequence). Unmatched junction bases numbered 10, after V lost 3 bases and J lost 7 bases. The CDR3 is 16 residues long. The chain's CDR3 is CASSYRGQGSGNEQFF. The CDR3 DNA sequence: TGTGCCAGCAGCTATAGGGGACAGGGGTCGGGAAATGAGCAGTTCTTC.

The V call is TRBV3-1, the J call TRBJ2-7, with D possibly TRBD1 on 5 matching bases. V was shortened by 0 bases and J by 0 bases, with 9 bases between the two germline ends. Germline CDR1 reads LGHDT; CDR2 reads YNNKEL (reference sequence). The CDR3 length is 15 residues. Here the CDR3 reads CASSQETVSSYEQYF. The CDR3 region has the DNA TGTGCCAGCAGCCAAGAGACAGTAAGCTCCTACGAGCAGTACTTC.

The chain joins TRBV24-1 to TRBJ1-5; D unresolved. Germline values: CDR1 KGHDR, CDR2 SFDVKD. Trimming shortened V by 6 bases and J by 3 bases, and 8 bases separated the two germline ends. This CDR3 has 13 residues. The chain's CDR3 is CATSRSVNQPQHF. CDR3 sequence (DNA): TGTGCCACCAGTCGCAGTGTCAATCAGCCCCAGCATTTT.

The chain employs TRBV3-1 and TRBJ2-5, with D perhaps matching TRBD1 (6 bases). From germline, CDR1 is LGHDT and CDR2 YNNKEL (reference sequence). V gave up 5 bases and J gave up 3 bases, with 22 bases separating them. CDR3 length equals 17 residues. CDR3 loop: CASSSNDRPRSEETQYF. The CDR3 region has the DNA TGTGCCAGCAGCTCGAACGACAGGCCAAGGTCGGAAGAGACCCAGTACTTC.